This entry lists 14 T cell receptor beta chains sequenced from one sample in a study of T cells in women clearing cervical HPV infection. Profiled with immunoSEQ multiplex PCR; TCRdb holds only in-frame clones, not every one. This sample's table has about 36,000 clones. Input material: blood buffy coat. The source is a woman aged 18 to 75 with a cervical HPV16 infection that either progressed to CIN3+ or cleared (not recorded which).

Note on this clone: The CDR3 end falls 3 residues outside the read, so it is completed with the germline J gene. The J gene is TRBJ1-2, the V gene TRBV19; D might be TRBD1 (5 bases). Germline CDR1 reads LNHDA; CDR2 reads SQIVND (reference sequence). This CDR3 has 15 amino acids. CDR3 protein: CASSIQRGVTDTYTF. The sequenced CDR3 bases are TGTGCCAGTAGTATCCAGCGGGGGGTCACAGATACC.

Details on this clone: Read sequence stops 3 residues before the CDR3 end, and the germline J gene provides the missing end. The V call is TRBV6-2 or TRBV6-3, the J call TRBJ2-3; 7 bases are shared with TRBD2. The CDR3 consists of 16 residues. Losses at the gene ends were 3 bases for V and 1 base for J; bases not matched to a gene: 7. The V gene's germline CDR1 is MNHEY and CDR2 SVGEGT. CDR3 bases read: TGTGCCAGCAGTTATCCCCAGGGAGGGGGCACAGATACG. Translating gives CASSYPQGGGTDT. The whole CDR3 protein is CASSYPQGGGTDTQYF.

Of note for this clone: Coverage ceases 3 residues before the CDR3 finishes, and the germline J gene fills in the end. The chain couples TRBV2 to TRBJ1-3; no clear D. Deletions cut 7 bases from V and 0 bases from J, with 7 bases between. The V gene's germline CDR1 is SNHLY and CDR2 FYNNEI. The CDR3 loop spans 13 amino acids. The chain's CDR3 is CASINNSGNTIYF. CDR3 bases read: TGTGCCAGCATCAACAACTCTGGAAACACC. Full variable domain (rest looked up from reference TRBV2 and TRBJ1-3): EPEVTQTPSHQVTQMGQEVILRCVPISNHLYFYWYRQILGQKVEFLVSFYNNEISEKSEIFDDQFSVERPDGSNFTLKIRSTKLEDSAMYFCASINNSGNTIYFGEGSWLTVV.

The CDR3 DNA, read in part, is TGTGCCAGCAGCCAAGCAAAAGGCCGACATTTGAGCACAGATACC. This translates into CASSQAKGRHLSTDT. The whole CDR3 region reads CASSQAKGRHLSTDTQYF. The J gene is TRBJ2-5, the V gene TRBV14; D is unresolved. The read terminates 3 residues before the CDR3 end, so the remaining end is supplied by the germline J gene. CDR1 and CDR2 from the germline V gene are SGHDN and FVKESK. The CDR3 length is 18 residues. Complete variable domain (other parts from reference TRBV14 and TRBJ2-5): EAGVTQFPSHSVIEKGQTVTLRCDPISGHDNLYWYRRVMGKEIKFLLHFVKESKQDESGMPNNRFLAERTGGTYSTLKVQPAELEDSGVYFCASSQAKGRHLSTDTQYFGPGTRLLVL.

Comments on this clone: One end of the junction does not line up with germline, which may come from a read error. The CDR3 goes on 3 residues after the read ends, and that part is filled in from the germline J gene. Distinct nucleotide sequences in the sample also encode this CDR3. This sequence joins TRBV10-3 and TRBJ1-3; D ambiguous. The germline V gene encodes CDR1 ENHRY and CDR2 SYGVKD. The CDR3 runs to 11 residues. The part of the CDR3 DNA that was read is TGTGCCATCTCCCTGGGCAACACA. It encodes CAISLGNT. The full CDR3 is CAISLGNTIYF.

CDR3 sequence: CASSPGTSRKTQYF. The sequenced part of the CDR3 DNA is TGTGCCAGCAGCCCTGGGACTAGCAGGAAGACC. The chain carries TRBV7-8 and TRBJ2-5; 9 nucleotides align to TRBD2. The CDR3 is cut off 3 residues early in the read; its end comes from the germline J gene. The J segment lost 6 bases and the V segment lost 5 bases, leaving 7 bases of the junction unmatched. The CDR3 length is 14 residues. From germline, CDR1 is SGHVS and CDR2 FQNEAQ.

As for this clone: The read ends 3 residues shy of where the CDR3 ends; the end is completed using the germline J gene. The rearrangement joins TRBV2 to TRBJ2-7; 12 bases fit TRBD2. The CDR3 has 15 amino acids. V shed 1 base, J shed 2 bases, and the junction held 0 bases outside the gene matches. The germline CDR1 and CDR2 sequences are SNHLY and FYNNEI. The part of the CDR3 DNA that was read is TGTGCCAGCAGTGAAGGGACTAGCGGGGCCTACGAG. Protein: CASSEGTSGAYE. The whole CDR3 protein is CASSEGTSGAYEQYF.

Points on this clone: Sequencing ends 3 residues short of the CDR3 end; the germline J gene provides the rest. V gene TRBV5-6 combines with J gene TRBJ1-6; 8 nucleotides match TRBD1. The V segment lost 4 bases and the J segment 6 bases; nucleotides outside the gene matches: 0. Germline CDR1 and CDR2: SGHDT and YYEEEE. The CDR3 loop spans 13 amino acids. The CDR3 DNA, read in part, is TGTGCCAGCAGCGGACAGGGTAATTCACCC. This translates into CASSGQGNSP. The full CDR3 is CASSGQGNSPLHF.

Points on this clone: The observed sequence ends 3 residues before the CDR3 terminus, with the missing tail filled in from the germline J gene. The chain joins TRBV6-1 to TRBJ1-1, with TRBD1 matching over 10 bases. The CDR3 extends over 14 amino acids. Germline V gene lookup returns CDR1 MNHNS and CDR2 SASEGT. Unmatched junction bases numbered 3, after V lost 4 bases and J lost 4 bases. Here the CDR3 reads CASSGDRGRTEAFF. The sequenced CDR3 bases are TGTGCCAGCAGTGGAGACAGGGGGCGCACTGAA.

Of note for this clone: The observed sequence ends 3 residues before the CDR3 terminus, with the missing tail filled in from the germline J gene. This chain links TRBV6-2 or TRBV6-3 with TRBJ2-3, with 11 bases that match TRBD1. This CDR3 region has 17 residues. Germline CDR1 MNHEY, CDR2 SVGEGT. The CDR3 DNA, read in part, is TGTGCCAGCAGTTACCCCCCGGACAGGGGGCGCAAAAAGACG. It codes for CASSYPPDRGRKKT. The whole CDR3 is CASSYPPDRGRKKTQYF.

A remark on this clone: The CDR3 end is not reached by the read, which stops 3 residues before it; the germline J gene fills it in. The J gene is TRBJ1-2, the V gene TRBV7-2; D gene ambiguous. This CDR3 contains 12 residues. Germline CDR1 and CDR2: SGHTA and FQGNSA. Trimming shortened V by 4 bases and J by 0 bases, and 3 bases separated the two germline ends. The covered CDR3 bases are TGTGCCAGCAGCTACACTAACTATGGC. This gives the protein CASSYTNYG. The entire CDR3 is CASSYTNYGYTF.

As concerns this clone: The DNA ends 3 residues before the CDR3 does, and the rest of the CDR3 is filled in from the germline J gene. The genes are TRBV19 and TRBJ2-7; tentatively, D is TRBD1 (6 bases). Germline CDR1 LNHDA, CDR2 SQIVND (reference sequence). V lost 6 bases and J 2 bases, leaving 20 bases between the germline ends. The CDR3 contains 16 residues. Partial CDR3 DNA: TGTGCCAGTAGCCGAAGGGCAGGGGTTTTAACCTACGAG. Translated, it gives CASSRRAGVLTYE. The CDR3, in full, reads CASSRRAGVLTYEQYF.

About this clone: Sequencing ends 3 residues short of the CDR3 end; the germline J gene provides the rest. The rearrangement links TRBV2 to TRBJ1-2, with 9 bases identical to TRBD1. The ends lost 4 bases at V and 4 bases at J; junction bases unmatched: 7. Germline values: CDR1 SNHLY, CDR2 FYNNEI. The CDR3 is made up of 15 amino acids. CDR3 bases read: TGTGCCAGCAGTGCCGGGACAGGGATCGGCTATGGC. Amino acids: CASSAGTGIGYG. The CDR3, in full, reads CASSAGTGIGYGYTF.

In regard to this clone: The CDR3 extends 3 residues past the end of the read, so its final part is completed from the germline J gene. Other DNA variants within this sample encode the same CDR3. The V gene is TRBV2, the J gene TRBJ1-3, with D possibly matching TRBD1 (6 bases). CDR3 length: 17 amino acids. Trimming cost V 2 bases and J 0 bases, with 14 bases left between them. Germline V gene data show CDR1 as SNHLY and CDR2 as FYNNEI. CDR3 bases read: TGTGCCAGCAGTGAACGGGTGGACAGTTTCTCTGGAAACACC. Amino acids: CASSERVDSFSGNT. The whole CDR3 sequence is CASSERVDSFSGNTIYF.